This T cell receptor (beta chain) was profiled in a study of blood T cell repertoires in COVID-19. The overall study: Sample material is recorded as cDNA or gDNA derived from T cells, B-cell-depleted T cells, or PBMCs.

Authors' methods: Amplification of reference gene primers provided the estimated nucleated cell counts. The protocol was immunoSEQ multiplex PCR, while the TCRdb copy is restricted to in-frame clones and leaves out a portion. V and J calls and clone size are copied from that table; D and trimming were computed from the DNA. The sample records hundreds of thousands of clones, 86% being singletons. The CDR3 has 15 amino acids. Germline CDR1 SGHTA, CDR2 FQGNSA. V lost 2 bases, J lost 6 bases, and 17 bases lay in between. The chain combines TRBV7-2 with TRBJ2-7; D might be TRBD2 (6 bases). The clonotype originates from a woman aged 25 to 39 with active or convalescent COVID-19. The sample comprised peripheral blood. CDR3 DNA: TGTGCCAGCAGCTTATCGGGGCGGGATAGCGGCGAGCAGTACTTC. Protein sequence: CASSLSGRDSGEQYF.